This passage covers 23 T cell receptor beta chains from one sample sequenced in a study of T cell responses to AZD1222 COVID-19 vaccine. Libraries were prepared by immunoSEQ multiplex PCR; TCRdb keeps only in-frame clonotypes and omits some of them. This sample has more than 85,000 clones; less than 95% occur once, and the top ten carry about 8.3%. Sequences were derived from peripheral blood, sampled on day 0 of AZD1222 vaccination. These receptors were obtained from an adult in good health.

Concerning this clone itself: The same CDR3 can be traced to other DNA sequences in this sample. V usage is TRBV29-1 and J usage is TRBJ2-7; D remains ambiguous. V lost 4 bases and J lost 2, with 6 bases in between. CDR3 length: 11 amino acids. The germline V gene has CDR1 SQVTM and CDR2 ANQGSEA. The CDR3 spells CSVGQTYEQYF. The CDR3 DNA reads TGCAGCGTTGGACAAACCTACGAGCAGTACTTC.

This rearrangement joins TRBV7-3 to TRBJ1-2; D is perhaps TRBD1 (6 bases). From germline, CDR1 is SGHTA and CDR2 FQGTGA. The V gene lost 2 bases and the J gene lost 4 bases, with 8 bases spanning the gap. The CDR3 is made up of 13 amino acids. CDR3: CASSLGQFYGYTF. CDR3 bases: TGTGCCAGCAGCTTAGGACAGTTCTATGGCTACACCTTC.

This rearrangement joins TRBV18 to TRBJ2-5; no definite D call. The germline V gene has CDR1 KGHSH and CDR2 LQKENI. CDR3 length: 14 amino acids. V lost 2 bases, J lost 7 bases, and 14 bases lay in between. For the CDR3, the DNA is TGTGCCAGCTCACCAGGTGACCAACGAAGGACCCAGTACTTC. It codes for CASSPGDQRRTQYF.

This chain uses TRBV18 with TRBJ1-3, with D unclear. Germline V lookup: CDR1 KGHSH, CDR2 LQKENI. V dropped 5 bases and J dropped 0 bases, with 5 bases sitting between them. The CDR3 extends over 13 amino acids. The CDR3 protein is CASSNRSGNTIYF. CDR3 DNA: TGTGCCAGCTCAAACCGCTCTGGAAACACCATATATTTT.

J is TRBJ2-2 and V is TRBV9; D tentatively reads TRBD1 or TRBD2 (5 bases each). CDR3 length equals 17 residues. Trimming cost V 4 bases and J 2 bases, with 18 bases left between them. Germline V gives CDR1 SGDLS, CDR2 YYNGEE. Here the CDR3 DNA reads TGTGCCAGCAGCTCCCGACAGAGCGGTGGAAACACCGGGGAGCTGTTTTTT. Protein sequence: CASSSRQSGGNTGELFF.

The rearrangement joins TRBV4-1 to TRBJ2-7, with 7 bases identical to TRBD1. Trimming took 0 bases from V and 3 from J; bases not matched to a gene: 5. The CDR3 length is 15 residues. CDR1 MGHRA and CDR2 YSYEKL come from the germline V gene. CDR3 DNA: TGCGCCAGCAGCCAAGATAGCCAGGGGGACTACGAGCAGTACTTC. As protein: CASSQDSQGDYEQYF.

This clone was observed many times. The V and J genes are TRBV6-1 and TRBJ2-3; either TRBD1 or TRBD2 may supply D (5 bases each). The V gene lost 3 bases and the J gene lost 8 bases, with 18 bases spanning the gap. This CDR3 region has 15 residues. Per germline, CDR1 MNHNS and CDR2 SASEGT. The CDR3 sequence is CASSDLGPYLGTQYF. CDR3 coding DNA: TGTGCCAGCAGTGATTTGGGACCCTACCTGGGTACGCAGTATTTT.

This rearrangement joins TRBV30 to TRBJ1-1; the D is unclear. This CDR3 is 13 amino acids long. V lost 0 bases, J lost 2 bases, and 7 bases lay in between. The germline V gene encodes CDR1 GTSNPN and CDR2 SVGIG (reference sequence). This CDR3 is CAWSVDLNTEAFF. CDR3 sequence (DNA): TGTGCCTGGAGTGTAGACCTCAACACTGAAGCTTTCTTT.

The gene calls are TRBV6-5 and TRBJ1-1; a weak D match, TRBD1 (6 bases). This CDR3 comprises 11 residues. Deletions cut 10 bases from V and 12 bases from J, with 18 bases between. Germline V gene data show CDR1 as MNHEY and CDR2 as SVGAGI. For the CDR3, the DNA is TGTGCCACGACCCGCAGGGGCGAGCCTTTCTTT. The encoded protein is CATTRRGEPFF.

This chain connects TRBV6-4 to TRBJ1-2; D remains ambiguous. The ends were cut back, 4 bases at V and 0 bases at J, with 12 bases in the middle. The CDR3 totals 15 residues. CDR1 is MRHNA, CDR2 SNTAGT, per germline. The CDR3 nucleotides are TGTGCCAGCAGTGTAAGACATGGGGCTAACTATGGCTACACCTTC. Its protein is CASSVRHGANYGYTF.

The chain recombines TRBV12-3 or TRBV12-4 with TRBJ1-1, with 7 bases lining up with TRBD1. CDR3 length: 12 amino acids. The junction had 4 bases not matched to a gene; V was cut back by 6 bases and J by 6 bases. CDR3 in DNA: TGTGCCAGCAGCCTCGACAGGGCTGAAGCTTTCTTT. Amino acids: CASSLDRAEAFF.

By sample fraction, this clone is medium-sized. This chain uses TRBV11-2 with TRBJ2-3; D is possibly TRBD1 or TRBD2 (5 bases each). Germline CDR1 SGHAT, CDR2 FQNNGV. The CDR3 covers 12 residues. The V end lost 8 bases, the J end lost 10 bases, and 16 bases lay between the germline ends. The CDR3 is CASSLVGRSQYF. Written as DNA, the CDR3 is TGTGCCAGCTCACTAGTGGGACGGTCGCAGTATTTT.

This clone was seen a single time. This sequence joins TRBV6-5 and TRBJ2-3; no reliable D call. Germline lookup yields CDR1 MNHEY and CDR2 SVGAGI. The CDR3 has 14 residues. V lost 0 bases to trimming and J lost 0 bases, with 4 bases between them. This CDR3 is CASSYSSSTDTQYF. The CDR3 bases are TGTGCCAGCAGTTACTCTAGCAGCACAGATACGCAGTATTTT.

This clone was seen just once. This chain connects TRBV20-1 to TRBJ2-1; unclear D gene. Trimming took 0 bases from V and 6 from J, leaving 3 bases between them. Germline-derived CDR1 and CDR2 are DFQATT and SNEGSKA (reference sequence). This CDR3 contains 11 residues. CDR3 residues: CSARDVNEQFF. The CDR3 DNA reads TGCAGTGCTAGAGATGTCAATGAGCAGTTCTTC.

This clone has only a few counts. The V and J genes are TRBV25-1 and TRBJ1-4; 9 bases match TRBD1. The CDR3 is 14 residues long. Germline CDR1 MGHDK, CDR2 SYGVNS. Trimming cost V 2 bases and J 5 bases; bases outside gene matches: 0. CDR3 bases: TGTGCCAGCAGTGAAGGACAGGGGAATGAAAAACTGTTTTTT. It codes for CASSEGQGNEKLFF.

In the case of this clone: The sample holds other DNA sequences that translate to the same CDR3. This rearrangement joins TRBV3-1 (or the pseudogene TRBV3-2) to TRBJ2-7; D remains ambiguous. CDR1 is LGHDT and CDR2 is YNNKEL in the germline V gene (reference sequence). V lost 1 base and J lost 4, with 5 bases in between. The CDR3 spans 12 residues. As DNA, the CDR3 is TGTGCCAGCAGCCAAGTTGAGTACGAGCAGTACTTC. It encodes CASSQVEYEQYF.

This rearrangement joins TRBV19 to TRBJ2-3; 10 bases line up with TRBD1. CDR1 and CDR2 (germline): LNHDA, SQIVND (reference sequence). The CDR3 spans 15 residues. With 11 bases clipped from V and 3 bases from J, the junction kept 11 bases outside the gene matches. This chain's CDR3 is CASRRDRGRTDTQYF. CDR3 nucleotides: TGTGCCTCACGCCGGGACAGGGGAAGGACAGATACGCAGTATTTT.

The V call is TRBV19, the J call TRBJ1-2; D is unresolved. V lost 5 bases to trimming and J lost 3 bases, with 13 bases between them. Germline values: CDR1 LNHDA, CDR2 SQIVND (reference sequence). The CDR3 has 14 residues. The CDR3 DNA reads TGTGCCAGTAGTTCAGCGAGGGATTACTATGGCTACACCTTC. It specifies CASSSARDYYGYTF. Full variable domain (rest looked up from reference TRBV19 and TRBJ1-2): DGGITQSPKYLFRKEGQNVTLSCEQNLNHDAMYWYRQDPGQGLRLIYYSQIVNDFQKGDIAEGYSVSREKKESFPLTVTSAQKNPTAFYLCASSSARDYYGYTFGSGTRLTVV.

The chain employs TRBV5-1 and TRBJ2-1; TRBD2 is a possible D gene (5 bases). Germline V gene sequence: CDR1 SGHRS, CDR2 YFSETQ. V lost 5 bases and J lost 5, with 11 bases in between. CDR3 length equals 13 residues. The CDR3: CASRPTSDNEQFF. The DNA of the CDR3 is TGCGCCAGCAGACCTACTAGTGACAATGAGCAGTTCTTC.

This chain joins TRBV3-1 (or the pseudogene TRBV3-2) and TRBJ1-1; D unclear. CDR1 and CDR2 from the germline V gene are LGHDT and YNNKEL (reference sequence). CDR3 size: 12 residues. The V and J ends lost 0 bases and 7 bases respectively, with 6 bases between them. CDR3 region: CASSQDRGEAFF. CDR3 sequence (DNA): TGTGCCAGCAGCCAAGATCGGGGTGAAGCTTTCTTT.

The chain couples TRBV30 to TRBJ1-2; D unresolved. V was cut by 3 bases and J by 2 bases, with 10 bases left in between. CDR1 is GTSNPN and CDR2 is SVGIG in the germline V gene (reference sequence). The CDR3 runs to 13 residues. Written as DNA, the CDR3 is TGTGCCTGGAGCGACGACGGGAACTATGGCTACACCTTC. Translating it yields CAWSDDGNYGYTF. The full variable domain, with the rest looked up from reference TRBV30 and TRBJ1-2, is SQTIHQWPATLVQPVGSPLSLECTVEGTSNPNLYWYRQAAGRGLQLLFYSVGIGQISSEVPQNLSASRPQDRQFILSSKKLLLSDSGFYLCAWSDDGNYGYTFGSGTRLTVV.

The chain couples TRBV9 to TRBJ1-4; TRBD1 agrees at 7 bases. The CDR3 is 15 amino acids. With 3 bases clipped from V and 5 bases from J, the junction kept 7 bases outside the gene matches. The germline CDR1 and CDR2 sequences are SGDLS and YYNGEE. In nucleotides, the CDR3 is TGTGCCAGCAGCGCCACCGGGACAGTAAATGAAAAACTGTTTTTT. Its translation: CASSATGTVNEKLFF.

The CDR3 loop is CASSPNSPLHF. CDR3 nucleotides: TGTGCCAGCAGCCCTAATTCACCCCTCCACTTT. This chain links TRBV7-9 with TRBJ1-6; D uncertain. V was trimmed by 5 bases and J by 6 bases, leaving 2 bases between them. Germline CDR1 is SEHNR and CDR2 is FQNEAQ (reference sequence). CDR3 length: 11 residues.